Sequencing of this T cell receptor beta chain was carried out in a study of T cells after yellow fever vaccination. Template switching with 5'RACE generated the TCR cDNA and added a universal primer site and UMIs. TCRdb processed the 5' RACE reads anew with MiXCR; each CDR3 protein has one entry. The sample shows 300,000 to 450,000 distinct CDR3 sequences, roughly 7.5% of them seen only once. Germline CDR1 and CDR2: SEHNR and FQNEAQ (reference sequence). The CDR3 runs to 12 residues. The V end was cut by 5 bases, the J end by 5 bases, with 9 bases between. The chain links TRBV7-9 to TRBJ1-2; D is unresolved. The input for sequencing was PBMCs, taken roughly 45 days after the first yellow fever vaccination. The TCR originated in a man younger than 35 who received the YFV17D yellow fever vaccine. The CDR3 DNA reads as TGTGCCAGCAGCCCCCGGGGATATGGCTACACCTTC. Amino acids: CASSPRGYGYTF.